The clone carrying this T cell receptor (beta chain) has a single count. As yet, its antigen is unknown. Assay: immunoSEQ multiplex PCR; the TCRdb copy retains only in-frame clones and omits some. The sample gives about 45,000 clones, 70% to 90% of which show up once; almost 2.5% is in the top ten. These data originate in a study of T cell clones after liver transplantation. Whole-study context: Samples came from ITN030ST, which attempted immunosuppression withdrawal within 2 years of liver transplantation.

General study findings and limits: Conclusions were preliminary, with small, heterogeneous patient groups. Low donor cell numbers restricted donor-reactive repertoire measurement in a couple of subjects.

The source is a human patient who received a liver transplant. Some T cells here may be from the graft donor. Sequenced material: CD4+ T cells from blood, taken 24 months after liver transplant.

CDR3 region: CATSRPGTPHEQYF. In nucleotides, the CDR3 is TGTGCCACCAGCAGGCCGGGGACGCCCCACGAGCAGTACTTC. The chain couples TRBV15 to TRBJ2-7; D may match TRBD1 or TRBD2 (5 bases each). Germline V lookup: CDR1 LNHNV, CDR2 YYDKDF (reference sequence). V was clipped by 3 bases and J by 5 bases, with 14 bases between them. The CDR3 length is 14 residues.